This entry features one TCR beta chain sequence. Its target antigen remains unknown. Base quality data are lacking; no much larger clone is found one base away. Library creation used the immunoSEQ multiplex PCR assay. For the multiplex PCR, a mixture combining 60 forward primers for TCR Vbeta segments and 13 reverse primers for TCR Jbeta segments was used. The CDR3 region of rearranged TCR beta genes was amplified from genomic DNA by a multiplex PCR assay. The Illumina HiSeq System was used to sequence the amplified TCR beta libraries as 87-base-pair reads. Per the original workflow: A later analysis counted approximately 84 million unique TCR beta chains across the 666 repertoires, and roughly 10 million of these chains were shared by at least two donors. Raw reads were error-corrected and collapsed into unique sequences by a nearest-neighbor algorithm in which closely related sequences were merged to remove PCR and sequencing errors. To assign V, D and J gene segments, CDR3 sequences were aligned to IMGT reference sequences. For a sequence to be retained, a match of at least six nucleotides to both a V gene segment and a J gene segment was required. Rearrangements were called productive when the CDR3 lacked stop codons and stayed in frame with V and J; all others were non-productive. Following IMGT convention, CDR3 was defined as the stretch from the second conserved V-encoded cysteine to the conserved J-encoded phenylalanine. In an earlier analysis of some 550 of the donors, sequences lacking an unambiguous match to a single V gene segment were excluded. In an earlier analysis of 587 of the donors, a V segment was called functional when productive rearrangements were above 56.7%, and segregating when the standard deviation between donors exceeded 5%. A statistical classification framework was built to diagnose cytomegalovirus status from the catalog of TCR beta chain sequences. V and J gene assignment, in a later analysis, came from comparing TCR nucleotide sequences with IMGT/GENE-DB human TR gene sequences. In a later analysis, CDR3 sequences and most-parsimonious VDJ recombination scenarios were assigned using the TCRdist pipeline. A later analysis defined each TCR beta chain by its CDR3 amino acid sequence plus V-gene family, and excluded reads lacking a unique V-gene family. In a later analysis, a few hundred highly shared, low-generation-probability nucleotide sequences were removed to address suspected cross-contamination and a sequencing artifact. In a later analysis, a clonal expansion index for each public chain was calculated from normalized within-repertoire ranks of inferred template counts. A later analysis computed generation probabilities with a VDJ recombination model fitted to out-of-frame rearrangements, and checked the results against IGoR. A later analysis scored TCR-TCR, TCR-HLA and TCR-CMV co-occurrence with hypergeometric tests, applying a repertoire-size bias correction to TCR pairs. To estimate false discovery rates, a later analysis permuted the HLA or CMV assignments 20 times. In a later analysis, co-occurring TCRs were grouped using DBSCAN, with TCRdist sequence similarity added in when clustering inside HLA-allele-positive subsets. Co-occurrence clustering excluded repertoires with fewer than 30,000 or more than 120,000 public chains, plus five with anomalous nucleotide sharing. The table was pulled from immuneACCESS by TCRdb, which kept in-frame rearrangements only. Such tables lose some clones; where checked, under half of the loss comes from unresolved V genes, and the rest has no known cause. The V and J calls and clone size were taken over from that table, and D and trimming were inferred from the DNA. For this sample the table gives 110,000 or so clones, of which about 79% were detected only once. The ten largest make up more than 2% of the sample.

The record originates from a study of cytomegalovirus exposure and HLA in healthy donors (TCRdb year 2017). Looking at the study overall: In an earlier analysis of around 540 of the donors, 250 to 350 Gb of sequence data and about 110 million unique TCR beta sequences from roughly 180 million T cells were reported. Donor age, sex, ethnicity and CMV serostatus were compiled together with the repertoire data. Every discovery cohort repertoire had been produced on one sequencing platform. Typing coverage differed by locus: A, B, C, DRB1 and DQB1 were typed in about 620-630 donors, DQA1 in approximately 520, DPA1 in around 610, and DPB1 in just under 490. The study combined high-throughput TCR immunosequencing, statistical association of individual TCRs with disease status, and machine learning to predict cytomegalovirus infection status. The study aimed to test whether signatures of past pathogen exposure could be identified by cataloging public T cell receptors. In addition to the first cohort of 500 to 850 subjects, a separate validation cohort of 100 to 150 different subjects was used. An early release that covered some 630 HLA-typed donors contained approximately 320 gigabases of sequencing data and tens of millions of unique TCR sequences. Genome-wide SNP genotypes for about 65% of the roughly 670 donors were used in a later genetic analysis, which treated that subset as a discovery cohort. In an earlier analysis of a few hundred of the donors, high-throughput TCR beta sequencing was used to judge whether each TCR beta V gene segment behaved as functional or pseudogenic. HLA typing included class I and class II loci at four-digit resolution. The study profiled the T cell repertoires of hundreds of subjects by immunosequencing and related them to cytomegalovirus serostatus. A handful of DR-DQ haplotypes were treated as single units for association and clustering because of strong linkage in the cohort. To study patterns of TCR occurrence, a later analysis re-analyzed previously published TCR beta repertoires from 700 or so donors and added high-resolution HLA genotyping. Among roughly 400 genotyped donors of the cohort, an average of roughly 230,000 unique TCR beta nucleotide sequences was sequenced per donor, of which approximately 19% were non-productive. Rather than using new phenotypic data, the later analysis identified candidate immune exposures from TCR beta sequences and from how often those sequences occurred across donors. Among the roughly 410 genotyped donors, more than 70% belonged to the genetic ancestry cluster associated with self-reported Caucasian donors.

The CDR3, from cysteine to phenylalanine, totals 13 residues. Left in the record is the CDR3 DNA by itself, 39 bases read in frame from the first base. CDR1 is given as SEHNR and CDR2 as FQNEAQ, both from the germline V gene (reference sequence). Trimming removed 1 base from V and 8 bases from J, leaving 11 bases between the germline ends. Here is what the overall study found, with its caveats: Compared with the roughly 710-donor mean, donors in an Asian-associated ancestry cluster had fewer N-insertions in productive TCRs, according to a later genetic analysis. The cohort was sequenced for TCR beta chains only, and without alpha or paired-chain data the features that could be detected were limited. Across donors, most TCR sequences were observed very rarely, whereas some public TCRs were present in many individuals. Because some donors lacked HLA typing at each locus, the association tests relied only on the typed subset. Assigning TCR associations to individual alleles was difficult when HLA alleles, especially DR and DQ, strongly co-occurred. A later analysis found that most CMV-associated TCR beta chains appeared HLA-restricted, with HLA associations seemingly driven largely by CMV exposure. In an earlier analysis of about 600 of the donors, most TCR beta V segments appeared in productive rearrangements about 90% or about 30% of the time, broadly matching IMGT annotations. The study listed 150 to 200 TCR beta chains as associated with cytomegalovirus. In a later analysis, over 15,000 TCR beta sequences were associated with specific HLA alleles at a false discovery rate of 0.05. According to a later analysis, parvovirus B19, influenza, CMV and Epstein-Barr virus appeared linked to several top co-occurrence clusters. A further reported finding was that TCR beta sequences accurately predicted the HLA-A and HLA-B alleles for most subjects in the first cohort. V-gene and J-gene trimming of TCR beta chains was associated with a missense DCLRE1C variant in a later genetic analysis, and the association was replicated in an independent cohort. Linkage disequilibrium might explain the correlated functional status among segregating V segments, but an unknown experimental factor could not be ruled out. The sequencing pipeline was judged likely to have produced a cluster of highly shared sequence variants as a technical artifact. CMV serostatus was the only immune exposure information available for the cohort. In a later analysis, HLA-associated TCR beta chains showed more clonal expansion and lower generation probabilities than non-associated chains that were equally common. The earlier analysis of around 600 of the donors excluded some 15 rarely observed V segments, including chromosome 9 orphons, because counts were too low. According to the authors, the approach could potentially be generalized to other disease states and immunological phenotypes. Because the 87-base-pair reads could not distinguish some IMGT-functional V segments, including TRBV6-2 and TRBV6-3, those segments were excluded. The presence/absence analyses assumed that sequencing depth was roughly uniform across donors, and that assumption may not be true. Cytomegalovirus status was reported to be diagnosed by the classifier with high specificity and sensitivity in both the original and validation cohorts. A later analysis found that TCR association rates varied across HLA loci, with DRB1 alleles showing the most associated TCRs and HLA-C alleles the fewest. In vitro tests confirmed that three of the cytomegalovirus-associated TCR beta chains recognize cytomegalovirus antigens.

In total, over 600 healthy bone marrow donors made up the cohort. At the time of sampling, every cohort member was nominally healthy, though immune exposures that went unrecorded were likely present. CMV serostatus was positive for roughly 290 and negative for about 55% of the 666 cohort members, and was not recorded for this donor. Each donor provided a peripheral blood sample, and peripheral blood mononuclear cells were used for TCR beta sequencing. Genomic DNA was extracted from the blood cell samples with the Qiagen DNeasy Blood Extraction Kit. The TCR originated in a human donor in good health. Sequencing was done on a sample of PBMCs. The chain was built from TRBV7-9 and TRBJ1-2; no D gene is confidently identified. The nucleotides are TGTGCCAGCAGCTTAGATCGATCGGAGGGCTACACCTTC. Its protein is CASSLDRSEGYTF.